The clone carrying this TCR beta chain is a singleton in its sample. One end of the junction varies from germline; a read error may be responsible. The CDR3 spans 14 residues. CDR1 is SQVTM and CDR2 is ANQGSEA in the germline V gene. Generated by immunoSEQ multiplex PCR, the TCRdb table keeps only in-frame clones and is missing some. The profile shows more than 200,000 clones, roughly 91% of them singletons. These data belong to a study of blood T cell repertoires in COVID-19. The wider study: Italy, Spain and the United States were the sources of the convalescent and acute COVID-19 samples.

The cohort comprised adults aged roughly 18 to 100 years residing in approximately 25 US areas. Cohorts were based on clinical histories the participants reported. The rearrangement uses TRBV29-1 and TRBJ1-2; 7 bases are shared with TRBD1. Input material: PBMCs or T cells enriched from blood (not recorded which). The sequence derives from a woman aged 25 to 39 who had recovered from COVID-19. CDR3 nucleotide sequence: TGCAGCGTTGATAAGAGCGCCACAGGGGTGAAATATGCCTTC. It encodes CSVDKSATGVKYAF. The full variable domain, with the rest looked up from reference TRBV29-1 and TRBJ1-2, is SAVISQKPSRDICQRGTSLTIQCQVDSQVTMMFWYRQQPGQSLTLIATANQGSEATYESGFVIDKFPISRPNLTFSTLTVSNMSPEDSSIYLCSVDKSATGVKYAFGSGTRLTVV.